A single sample gave rise to the 20 T cell receptor beta chains below, sequenced in a study of T cell repertoires in cytomegalovirus infection. TCRdb reprocessed the reads with MiXCR, giving one entry per CDR3 protein. This sample has 450,000 to 550,000 distinct CDR3 sequences; more than 15% occur once, and the top ten carry 20% to 30%. The material sequenced was CD8+ T cells from PBMCs. These receptors were taken from a human donor in good health (CMV status not recorded). Some clones in this sample may be carry-over from other donors' samples.

About this clonotype: One base away lies a much larger clone, so this may be a sequencing read error. The chain has TRBV7-2 and TRBJ2-1, with 10 bases fitting TRBD2. The CDR3 consists of 15 residues. Germline CDR1 and CDR2: SGHTA and FQGNSA. The CDR3 DNA is TGTGCCGGCAGCTTAGAAGCGGGGGGGCCGTATGAGCAGTTCTTC. Its translation is CAGSLEAGGPYEQFF.

This rearrangement joins TRBV7-6 to TRBJ2-7; D call uncertain. The CDR3 contains 14 residues. V was trimmed by 1 base and J by 6 bases, leaving 13 bases between them. CDR1 SGHVS and CDR2 FNYEAQ come from the germline V gene. In DNA form, the CDR3 reads TGTGCCAGCAGCTTAGGGGCGGAGACTCTCGAGCAGTACTTC. It translates to CASSLGAETLEQYF.

This clonotype counts as medium-sized (0.01 to 0.1%). The rearrangement uses TRBV6-1 and TRBJ2-2; possible D gene TRBD1, 6 bases. CDR3 size: 15 residues. Trimming removed 6 bases at V and 3 bases at J, with 14 bases between. Germline V CDR1 and CDR2: MNHNS, SASEGT. The CDR3 spells CASSLNRAYTGELFF. CDR3 DNA: TGTGCCAGCAGCTTGAACAGGGCCTACACCGGGGAGCTGTTTTTT.

DNA of the CDR3: TGTGCCAGCAGCTCTTATCCCATAGAGAGTCAGAACACTGAAGCTTTCTTT. Residues: CASSSYPIESQNTEAFF. The gene calls are TRBV27 and TRBJ1-1; no firm D call. Per germline, CDR1 MNHEY and CDR2 SMNVEV (reference sequence). The CDR3 covers 17 residues. V lost 6 bases to trimming and J lost 1 base, with 21 bases between them.

Concerning this clonotype: The junction does not match germline at one end; this may be a read error. The chain combines TRBV19 with TRBJ1-4; possible D gene TRBD1, 5 bases. The CDR3 sequence is 12 residues long. Germline-derived CDR1 and CDR2 are LNHDA and SQIVND (reference sequence). The DNA for the CDR3 is TGTGCCAGCAGTATGCCCGGGACTTTCCTGTTTTTT. This gives the protein CASSMPGTFLFF.

This clonotype was seen repeatedly, ten times or more. The chain recombines TRBV27 with TRBJ1-2; D may be TRBD1 (5 bases). CDR1 and CDR2 (germline): MNHEY, SMNVEV (reference sequence). V lost 4 bases to trimming and J lost 0 bases, with 12 bases between them. The CDR3 spans 15 residues. The chain's CDR3 is CASSYGGGTNYGYTF. The CDR3 nucleotides read TGTGCCAGCAGTTATGGGGGGGGTACTAACTATGGCTACACCTTC.

This clonotype was recorded a few times. The chain uses TRBV4-2 and TRBJ2-3, with D unresolved. V was clipped by 0 bases and J by 5 bases, with 12 bases between them. CDR1 LGHNA and CDR2 YNFKEQ come from the germline V gene. This CDR3 has 15 amino acids. CDR3 nucleotide sequence: TGTGCCAGCAGCCAAGAAAATCCCCGAGTAGATACGCAGTATTTT. This translates into CASSQENPRVDTQYF.

Here the CDR3 reads CASKSGDVAFF. The DNA of the CDR3 is TGTGCCAGCAAAAGCGGGGACGTAGCTTTCTTT. The rearrangement uses TRBV5-4 and TRBJ1-1; a weak D match, TRBD1 (5 bases). This CDR3 comprises 11 residues. Germline V lookup: CDR1 SGHNT, CDR2 YYREEE (reference sequence). The ends were cut back, 6 bases at V and 10 bases at J, with 13 bases in the middle. Looking up the rest from reference TRBV5-4 and TRBJ1-1 gives the full variable domain: ETGVTQSPTHLIKTRGQQVTLRCSSQSGHNTVSWYQQALGQGPQFIFQYYREEENGRGNFPPRFSGLQFPNYSSELNVNALELDDSALYLCASKSGDVAFFGQGTRLTVV.

In regard to this clonotype: One junction end does not reproduce the germline sequence, and a read error may be involved. The chain couples TRBV2 to TRBJ1-5; maybe TRBD1 (5 bases). The CDR3 has 15 amino acids. The germline gives CDR1 SNHLY, CDR2 FYNNEI. CDR3 residues: CPSSDITGENQPQHF. Written as DNA, the CDR3 is TGTCCCAGCAGTGATATTACGGGGGAGAATCAGCCCCAGCATTTT.

This clonotype was seen a handful of times. V is TRBV24-1 and J is TRBJ2-2, with 8 bases identical to TRBD1. J gave up 1 base and V 3 bases, and 6 bases lay outside the gene matches. The CDR3 spans 17 residues. Germline values: CDR1 KGHDR, CDR2 SFDVKD. DNA for the CDR3: TGTGCCACCAGTGATAAAAAGGGACAGGAGAACACCGGGGAGCTGTTTTTT. Translation gives CATSDKKGQENTGELFF.

This clonotype has at least ten counts. V usage is TRBV4-1 and J usage is TRBJ2-7; D might be TRBD1 or TRBD2, each matching 5 bases. Germline V lookup: CDR1 MGHRA, CDR2 YSYEKL. The CDR3 contains 14 residues. V lost 1 base to trimming and J lost 6 bases, with 13 bases between them. The DNA of the CDR3 is TGCGCCAGCAGCCAAGTTCTGGGAGACAGCGAGCAGTACTTC. It codes for CASSQVLGDSEQYF.

There are many counts of this clonotype. The chain links TRBV4-1 to TRBJ2-1; D possibly corresponds to TRBD2 (6 bases). CDR1 and CDR2 from the germline V gene are MGHRA and YSYEKL. CDR3 size: 17 residues. Trimming stripped 0 bases from V and 5 bases from J, with 17 bases between. In DNA form, the CDR3 reads TGCGCCAGCAGCCAAGATCAATCGGTCGGAGGGGACAATGAGCAGTTCTTC. Amino acids: CASSQDQSVGGDNEQFF.

A few counts support this clonotype. The chain combines TRBV5-1 with TRBJ2-7; possible D gene TRBD1, 5 bases. V gave up 5 bases and J gave up 6 bases, with 24 bases separating them. The CDR3 loop spans 16 amino acids. Germline values: CDR1 SGHRS, CDR2 YFSETQ. The CDR3 DNA reads as TGCGCCAGCAGATTTAGATTCAGGGCTCAGGATTCCGAGCAGTACTTC. This gives the protein CASRFRFRAQDSEQYF.

This clonotype has ten or more counts. The V call is TRBV25-1, the J call TRBJ1-4; D is uncertain. CDR3 length equals 17 residues. The V gene's germline CDR1 is MGHDK and CDR2 SYGVNS. Trimming pared 0 bases from V and 0 bases from J, leaving 11 bases between. The CDR3 region has the DNA TGTGCCAGCAGTGAATACCACAGCCTTTCAACTAATGAAAAACTGTTTTTT. It encodes CASSEYHSLSTNEKLFF.

This clonotype was detected many times. V usage is TRBV12-3 or TRBV12-4 and J usage is TRBJ1-1, with D tentatively TRBD1 (5 bases). The CDR3 runs 15 residues. The V end lost 5 bases, the J end lost 0 bases, and 13 bases lay between the germline ends. CDR3 sequence: CASSPRQILNTEAFF. The CDR3, as DNA: TGTGCCAGCAGTCCTCGACAGATTCTGAACACTGAAGCTTTCTTT.

This clonotype was counted a few times. The J gene is TRBJ1-1, the V gene TRBV27; no definite D call. The CDR3 has 12 residues. Germline V lookup: CDR1 MNHEY, CDR2 SMNVEV (reference sequence). Between the trimmed V and J ends, which lost 3 bases and 8 bases, there was a span of 10 bases. The CDR3 loop is CASSFSGREAFF. CDR3 in DNA: TGTGCCAGCAGTTTTTCGGGCAGGGAAGCTTTCTTT.

This clonotype was detected once. Being one base from a much bigger clone, this may be a read error. This chain joins TRBV7-4 and TRBJ2-3, with TRBD1 as a possible D gene (6 bases). The V end was cut by 5 bases, the J end by 1 base, with 13 bases between. Germline lookup yields CDR1 SGHVT and CDR2 SQSDAQ. This CDR3 contains 15 residues. The CDR3 is CASSPPGQCTDTQYF. The CDR3 nucleotides are TGTGCCAGCAGCCCCCCCGGACAGTGCACAGATACGCAGTATTTT.

The chain recombines TRBV10-3 with TRBJ1-3; no clear D. The CDR3 consists of 16 residues. The V and J ends lost 3 bases and 1 base respectively, with 13 bases between them. Germline assignment: CDR1 ENHRY and CDR2 SYGVKD. Here the CDR3 reads CAISDFKAVSGNTIYF. CDR3 nucleotides: TGTGCCATCAGTGATTTCAAAGCAGTATCTGGAAACACCATATATTTT.

As to this clonotype: The CDR3 ends on some other residue instead of the conserved phenylalanine or tryptophan, so this is likely a read error. The chain carries TRBV3-1 and TRBJ1-2, with D possibly being TRBD1 (5 bases). V was clipped by 4 bases and J by 3 bases, with 24 bases between them. Germline V lookup: CDR1 LGHDT, CDR2 YNNKEL (reference sequence). The length of the CDR3 is 18 residues. CDR3 protein: CASSPRLAGRYEDYGYTL. The CDR3 bases are TGTGCCAGCAGCCCCAGGTTGGCAGGGAGGTACGAAGACTATGGCTACACCTTA.

This clonotype was seen a handful of times. V is TRBV20-1 and J is TRBJ2-7, with 12 bases aligning to TRBD2. J lost 2 bases, V lost 5 bases, and 7 bases had no gene match. The length of the CDR3 is 15 residues. CDR1 and CDR2 from the germline V gene are DFQATT and SNEGSKA (reference sequence). CDR3 region: CSAGLGTSGPYEQYF. In DNA, the CDR3 is TGCAGTGCTGGTCTCGGGACTAGCGGGCCCTACGAGCAGTACTTC.